The present entry profiles one T cell receptor beta chain with its context. Its antigen remains unidentified. The length of the CDR3 is 15 residues. The germline V and J ends were trimmed by 4 bases and 5 bases, with 15 bases remaining between them. CDR1 is SEHNR, CDR2 FQNEAQ, per germline (reference sequence). The method was immunoSEQ multiplex PCR; TCRdb's version includes in-frame clones alone and lacks a portion of them. This table holds some 40,000 clones, 90% to 95% found once. The data are from a study of OX40 agonist ivuxolimab in advanced cancers. Study-wide background: Of the participants, approximately 40% had some prior anti-PD-1, anti-PD-L1 or anti-CTLA-4 therapy, which was allowed.

Study-wide points: Among the lowest levels of clonal expansion were found in partial responders at 0.1-3.0 mg/kg.

Patients with autoimmune history or systemic immunosuppression were excluded. This chain joins TRBV7-9 and TRBJ2-1; the D gene is possibly TRBD1 (6 bases). The sequenced sample was CD4+ or CD8+ T cells sorted from blood, obtained in a trial of the OX40 agonist ivuxolimab. The sequence was collected from an adult with an advanced solid tumor such as melanoma, head and neck, liver or kidney cancer. The CDR3 region has the DNA TGTGCCAGCAGCTCGACCCAACAGGGCCACAATGAGCAGTTCTTC. It translates to CASSSTQQGHNEQFF. Looking up the rest from reference TRBV7-9 and TRBJ2-1 gives the full variable domain: DTGVSQNPRHKITKRGQNVTFRCDPISEHNRLYWYRQTLGQGPEFLTYFQNEAQLEKSRLLSDRFSAERPKGSFSTLEIQRTEQGDSAMYLCASSSTQQGHNEQFFGPGTRLTVL.